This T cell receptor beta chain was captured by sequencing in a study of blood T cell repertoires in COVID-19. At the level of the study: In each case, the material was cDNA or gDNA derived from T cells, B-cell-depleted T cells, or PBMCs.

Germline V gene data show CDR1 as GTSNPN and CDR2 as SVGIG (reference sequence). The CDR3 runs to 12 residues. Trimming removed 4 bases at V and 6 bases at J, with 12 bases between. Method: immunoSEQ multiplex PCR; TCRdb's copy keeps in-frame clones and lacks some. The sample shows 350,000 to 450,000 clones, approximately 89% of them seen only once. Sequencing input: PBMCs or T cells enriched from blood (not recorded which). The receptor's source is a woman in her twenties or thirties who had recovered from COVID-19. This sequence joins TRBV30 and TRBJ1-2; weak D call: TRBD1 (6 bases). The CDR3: CAWTGTWDGYTF. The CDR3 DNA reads TGTGCCTGGACCGGGACATGGGATGGCTACACCTTC. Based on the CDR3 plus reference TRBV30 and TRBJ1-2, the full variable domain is SQTIHQWPATLVQPVGSPLSLECTVEGTSNPNLYWYRQAAGRGLQLLFYSVGIGQISSEVPQNLSASRPQDRQFILSSKKLLLSDSGFYLCAWTGTWDGYTFGSGTRLTVV.